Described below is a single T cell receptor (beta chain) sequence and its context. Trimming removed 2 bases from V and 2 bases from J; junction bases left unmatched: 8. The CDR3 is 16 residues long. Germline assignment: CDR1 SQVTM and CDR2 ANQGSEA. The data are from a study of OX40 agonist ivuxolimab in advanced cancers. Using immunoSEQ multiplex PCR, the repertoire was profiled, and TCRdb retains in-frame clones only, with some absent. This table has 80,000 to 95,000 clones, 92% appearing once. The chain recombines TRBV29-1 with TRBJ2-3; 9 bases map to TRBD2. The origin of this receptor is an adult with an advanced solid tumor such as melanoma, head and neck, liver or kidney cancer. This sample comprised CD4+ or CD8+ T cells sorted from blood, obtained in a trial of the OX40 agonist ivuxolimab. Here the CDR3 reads CSVEPGLASTTDTQYF. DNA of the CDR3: TGCAGCGTTGAACCGGGACTAGCTTCCACCACAGATACGCAGTATTTT.